The rows below give T cell receptor beta chains drawn from one sample of a study of response to subunit inactivated influenza vaccine. TCRdb re-derived calls from the RT-PCR reads in MiXCR, one entry per CDR3 protein. The sample records about 500,000 distinct CDR3 sequences, approximately 7.7% being singletons. The sequences come from PBMCs from blood, collected approximately 25 months after vaccination. The receptors originated from a man between 50 and 75 years old who received an inactivated influenza vaccine. Each CDR3 is given with its conserved first and last residue. D genes are given only for firm matches. Clone size is given for some rows only: seen once, a few or many times, or a class if the clone is expanded.

TRBV30	NA	TRBJ1-1	few	CAWSHSGNTEAFF	TGTGCCTGGAGTCATTCTGGGAACACTGAAGCTTTCTTT
TRBV20-1	NA	TRBJ1-5	few	CSARDLWGIEDQPQHF	TGCAGTGCTAGAGATCTCTGGGGGATAGAGGATCAGCCCCAGCATTTT
TRBV14	NA	TRBJ2-5	NA	CASSQFQGQETQYF	TGTGCCAGCAGCCAGTTTCAGGGTCAAGAGACCCAGTACTTC
TRBV5-1	TRBD1	TRBJ2-7	NA	CASRTGGTRPREQYF	TGCGCCAGCAGAACAGGGGGCACCCGACCAAGGGAGCAGTACTTC
TRBV18	TRBD2	TRBJ2-1	many	CASSPRLAGASYNEQFF	TGTGCCAGCTCACCACGGCTAGCGGGAGCGTCCTACAATGAGCAGTTCTTC
TRBV14	NA	TRBJ2-1	many	CASSQVGGLSSYNEQFF	TGTGCCAGCAGCCAAGTTGGGGGGCTATCGAGTTACAATGAGCAGTTCTTC
TRBV7-2	NA	TRBJ1-3	NA	CASSYPRGQSGNTIYF	TGTGCCAGCAGCTACCCCCGGGGGCAATCTGGAAACACCATATATTTT
TRBV29-1	NA	TRBJ1-1	few	CSVLGTEAFF	TGCAGCGTTTTGGGCACTGAAGCTTTCTTT
TRBV6-2/TRBV6-3	NA	TRBJ1-6	few	CASRPTGHEGSPLHF	TGTGCCAGCAGACCTACTGGACATGAGGGCTCACCCCTCCACTTT
TRBV7-2	TRBD1	TRBJ1-6	NA	CASSLNRGNNSPLHF	TGTGCCAGCAGCTTAAACAGGGGGAATAATTCACCCCTCCACTTT
TRBV7-6	NA	TRBJ2-1	NA	CASSPLPDRTLAPLYNEQFF	TGTGCCAGCAGTCCCTTGCCAGACCGTACGCTAGCACCACTCTACAATGAGCAGTTCTTC
TRBV6-1	TRBD2	TRBJ2-1	NA	CASSGLAGFDEQFF	TGTGCCAGCAGCGGACTAGCGGGGTTTGATGAGCAGTTCTTC
TRBV12-3/TRBV12-4	NA	TRBJ1-6	many	CASSFNRRANSPLHF	TGTGCCAGCAGTTTTAATCGCAGGGCGAATTCACCCCTCCACTTT
TRBV10-3	NA	TRBJ1-6	NA	CAIKGIDNSPLHF	TGTGCCATCAAGGGGATCGATAATTCACCCCTCCACTTT
TRBV13	TRBD1	TRBJ2-7	NA	CASSPNGQGYEQYF	TGTGCCAGCAGCCCGAACGGACAGGGCTACGAGCAGTACTTC
TRBV7-8	NA	TRBJ1-5	many	CASSSQGGNQPQHF	TGTGCCAGCAGCTCTCAGGGCGGCAATCAGCCCCAGCATTTT
TRBV19	TRBD2	TRBJ2-3	few	CASSGVRRELGAGDTQYF	TGTGCCAGTAGTGGCGTCCGGCGGGAGTTAGGCGCGGGGGATACGCAGTATTTT
TRBV7-8	TRBD2	TRBJ2-4	many	CASSLGGTSGGLNIQYF	TGTGCCAGCAGCTTAGGGGGGACTAGCGGGGGCCTAAACATTCAGTACTTC
TRBV4-2	TRBD1	TRBJ1-5	many	CASSQRQGDQPQHF	TGTGCCAGCAGCCAACGACAGGGGGATCAGCCCCAGCATTTT
TRBV5-6	NA	TRBJ2-1	NA	CASSLGSVAATYNEQFF	TGTGCCAGCAGCTTGGGTTCTGTAGCGGCAACCTACAATGAGCAGTTCTTC